These 13 T cell receptor beta chains share one sample of origin, sequenced in a study of spatial heterogeneity in lung cancer. This sample's time point: sample taken at primary tumor resection. TCRdb re-derived calls from the 5' RACE reads in MiXCR, one entry per CDR3 protein. The sample shows 9,500 to 13,000 distinct CDR3 sequences, around 7.3% of them seen only once. Their antigen targets remain unknown. The study, taken as a whole, reports: It was found that expanded intratumoral alpha and beta TCR counts tracked tumor mutation counts.

Sample: lung tumor tissue, taken at surgery. These receptors originate from a male donor with early-stage non-small cell lung cancer.

A note on this clonotype: The junction and the germline gene differ at one end; a read error may be behind it. This chain joins TRBV7-9 and TRBJ2-2, with TRBD2 matching over 7 bases. Germline values: CDR1 SEHNR, CDR2 FQNEAQ (reference sequence). The CDR3 spans 14 residues. The CDR3 DNA follows: TGTGCCAGCAGCTGGACTAGTCCCCCCGGGGAGCTGTTTTTC. It specifies CASSWTSPPGELFF.

This clonotype was picked up many times. The chain links TRBV3-1 to TRBJ1-6; weak D call: TRBD1 (5 bases). Germline values: CDR1 LGHDT, CDR2 YNNKEL (reference sequence). The CDR3 has 15 amino acids. Trimming pared 5 bases from V and 7 bases from J, leaving 15 bases between. The DNA of the CDR3 is TGTGCCAGCAGCTCCGGGGCAGGGAGGAATTCACCCCTCCACTTT. Translation gives CASSSGAGRNSPLHF.

This clonotype has at least ten counts. The CDR3 end shows no conserved phenylalanine or tryptophan, and so a read error is likely. No DNA is shown, since the ends of the CDR3 on it are uncertain; the CDR3 is the one TCRdb lists. This rearrangement joins TRBV6-6 to TRBJ2-1; the D call TRBD1 from the table was never checked on the DNA. Germline-derived CDR1 and CDR2 are MNHNY and SVGAGI (reference sequence). The CDR3 length is 16 residues, termini included. The CDR3 reads CASSGQGINEQFFGPP.

This clonotype was found many times. The chain couples TRBV7-2 to TRBJ1-5, with TRBD1 as a possible D gene (5 bases). CDR1 is SGHTA and CDR2 is FQGNSA in the germline V gene. Between the trimmed V and J ends, which lost 0 bases and 2 bases, there was a span of 14 bases. The CDR3 contains 17 residues. The CDR3 loop is CASSLALRMGGNQPQHF. In DNA form, the CDR3 reads TGTGCCAGCAGCTTAGCGTTAAGGATGGGGGGCAATCAGCCCCAGCATTTT.

V usage is TRBV20-1 and J usage is TRBJ2-7; no reliable D call. This CDR3 region has 12 residues. Germline V gives CDR1 DFQATT, CDR2 SNEGSKA (reference sequence). Trimming pared 3 bases from V and 1 base from J, leaving 7 bases between. The CDR3 here is CSASVASYEQYF. The CDR3 DNA follows: TGCAGTGCTAGTGTCGCTTCCTACGAGCAGTACTTC.

This clonotype was picked up many times. This sequence joins TRBV6-4 and TRBJ2-1, with 9 bases matching TRBD2. The CDR3 totals 16 residues. Germline CDR1 reads MRHNA; CDR2 reads SNTAGT. The V segment lost 6 bases and the J segment 9 bases; nucleotides outside the gene matches: 15. In DNA form, the CDR3 reads TGTGCCAGCAGCCACGGCGGTAGCGGGAGTCAGGCTGAGCAGTTCTTC. It specifies CASSHGGSGSQAEQFF.

This clonotype appeared a few times. This chain connects TRBV4-1 to TRBJ1-5; no clear D gene. The CDR3 has 16 amino acids. Germline V gene lookup returns CDR1 MGHRA and CDR2 YSYEKL. Trimming removed 0 bases at V and 3 bases at J, with 12 bases between. The CDR3 region is CASSQDDIGDNQPQHF. The CDR3 nucleotides are TGCGCCAGCAGCCAAGATGATATCGGAGACAATCAGCCCCAGCATTTT.

This chain connects TRBV5-4 to TRBJ2-3, with D tentatively TRBD2 (6 bases). The CDR3 spans 16 residues. With 5 bases removed from V and 2 bases from J, the gap between germline ends came to 18 bases. CDR1 and CDR2 from the germline V gene are SGHNT and YYREEE (reference sequence). CDR3 amino acids: CASRTDILATTDTQYF. The DNA for the CDR3 is TGTGCCAGCAGGACCGACATCCTAGCGACCACAGATACGCAGTATTTT.

This clonotype showed up many times. The V gene is TRBV7-2, the J gene TRBJ2-1; 8 bases line up with TRBD2. Germline-derived CDR1 and CDR2 are SGHTA and FQGNSA. The junction had 13 bases not matched to a gene; V was cut back by 4 bases and J by 8 bases. The CDR3 covers 16 residues. Written as DNA, the CDR3 is TGTGCCAGCAGCTCCCCGGGACTAGTTGGGGGATATGAGCAGTTCTTC. Encoded protein: CASSSPGLVGGYEQFF.

This clonotype occurred many times. The genes are TRBV5-1 and TRBJ2-7; the D is unclear. This CDR3 has 13 residues. V shed 0 bases and J shed 4 bases, with 8 bases lying between them. CDR1 and CDR2 (germline): SGHRS, YFSETQ. Written as DNA, the CDR3 is TGCGCCAGCAGCTTGGACGGAAAATACGAGCAGTACTTC. Its translation: CASSLDGKYEQYF.

This clonotype is termed medium-sized. This chain joins TRBV19 and TRBJ1-5; possible D gene TRBD1, 6 bases. CDR3 length: 15 residues. With 5 bases removed from V and 6 bases from J, the gap between germline ends came to 17 bases. The germline gives CDR1 LNHDA, CDR2 SQIVND (reference sequence). The CDR3 is CASSVRWGAAQPQHF. CDR3 sequence (DNA): TGTGCCAGTAGTGTCAGGTGGGGGGCAGCTCAGCCCCAGCATTTT.

The sample holds many counts of this clonotype. This chain connects TRBV2 to TRBJ2-1; TRBD2 aligns across 12 bases. The CDR3 runs 14 residues. The ends lost 6 bases at V and 9 bases at J; junction bases unmatched: 6. Germline V CDR1 and CDR2: SNHLY, FYNNEI. The CDR3 DNA sequence: TGTGCCAGCAGCCTAGCGGGGGGGCGGATTGAGCAGTTCTTC. Amino acids: CASSLAGGRIEQFF.

This clonotype was counted ten times or more. V gene TRBV9 combines with J gene TRBJ2-7; D gene unclear. The CDR3 consists of 14 residues. CDR1 SGDLS and CDR2 YYNGEE come from the germline V gene. The V end lost 0 bases, the J end lost 2 bases, and 9 bases lay between the germline ends. The CDR3, as DNA: TGTGCCAGCAGCGTAGCTCCAGGCCCCTACGAGCAGTACTTC. Translating gives CASSVAPGPYEQYF. The entire variable domain, with the rest obtained from reference TRBV9 and TRBJ2-7, is as follows: DSGVTQTPKHLITATGQRVTLRCSPRSGDLSVYWYQQSLDQGLQFLIQYYNGEERAKGNILERFSAQQFPDLHSELNLSSLELGDSALYFCASSVAPGPYEQYFGPGTRLTVT.